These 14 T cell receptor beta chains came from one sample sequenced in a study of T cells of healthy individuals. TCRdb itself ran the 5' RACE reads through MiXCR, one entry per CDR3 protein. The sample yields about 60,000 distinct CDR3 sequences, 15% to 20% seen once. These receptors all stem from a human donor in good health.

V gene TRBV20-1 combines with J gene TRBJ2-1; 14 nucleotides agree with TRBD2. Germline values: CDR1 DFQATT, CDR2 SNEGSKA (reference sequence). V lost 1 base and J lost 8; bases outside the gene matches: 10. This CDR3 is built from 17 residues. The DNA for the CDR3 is TGCAGTGCTAGAGGAGAAGGGACTAGCGGGAGATTTGATGAGCAGTTCTTC. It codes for CSARGEGTSGRFDEQFF.

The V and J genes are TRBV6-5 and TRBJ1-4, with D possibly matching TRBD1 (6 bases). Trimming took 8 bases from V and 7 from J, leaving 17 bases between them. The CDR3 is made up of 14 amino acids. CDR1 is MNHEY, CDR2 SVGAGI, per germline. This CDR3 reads CASGRGGGSEKLFF. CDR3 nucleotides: TGTGCCAGCGGTCGGGGAGGGGGGAGTGAAAAACTGTTTTTT.

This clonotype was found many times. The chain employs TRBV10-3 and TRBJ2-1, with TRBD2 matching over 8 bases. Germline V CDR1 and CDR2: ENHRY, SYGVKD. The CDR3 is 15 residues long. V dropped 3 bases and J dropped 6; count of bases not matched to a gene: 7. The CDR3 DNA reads TGTGCCATCAGTGATGGGGAGAGCGGGAGCAATGAGCAGTTCTTC. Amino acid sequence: CAISDGESGSNEQFF.

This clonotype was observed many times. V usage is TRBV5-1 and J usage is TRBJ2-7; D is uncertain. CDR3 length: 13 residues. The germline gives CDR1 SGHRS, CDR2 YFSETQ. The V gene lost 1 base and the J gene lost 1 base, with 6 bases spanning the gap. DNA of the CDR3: TGCGCCAGCAGCTTGACGAGGTCCTACGAGCAGTACTTC. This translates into CASSLTRSYEQYF.

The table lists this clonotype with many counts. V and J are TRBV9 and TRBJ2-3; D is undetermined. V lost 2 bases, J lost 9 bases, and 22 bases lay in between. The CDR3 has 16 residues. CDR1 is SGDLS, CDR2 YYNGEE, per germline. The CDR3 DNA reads TGTGCCAGCAGCGTGGATTCACCAGCTCAGAGTCAGACGCAGTATTTT. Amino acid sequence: CASSVDSPAQSQTQYF.

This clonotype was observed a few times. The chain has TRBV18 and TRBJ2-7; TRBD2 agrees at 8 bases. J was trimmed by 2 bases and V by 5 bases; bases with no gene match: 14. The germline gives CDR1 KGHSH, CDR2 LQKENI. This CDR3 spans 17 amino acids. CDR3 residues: CASSSATSGQGAYEQYF. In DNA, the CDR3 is TGTGCCAGCTCATCAGCTACTAGCGGCCAAGGGGCCTACGAGCAGTACTTC.

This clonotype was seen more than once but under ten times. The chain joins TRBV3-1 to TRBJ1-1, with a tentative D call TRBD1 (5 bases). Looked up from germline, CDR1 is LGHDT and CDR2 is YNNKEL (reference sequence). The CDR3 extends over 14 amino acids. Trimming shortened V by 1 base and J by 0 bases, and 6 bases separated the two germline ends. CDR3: CASSQGGMNTEAFF. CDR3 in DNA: TGTGCCAGCAGCCAAGGGGGGATGAACACTGAAGCTTTCTTT.

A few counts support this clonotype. The CDR3 protein is CATSDSRTGDFYNEQFF. As DNA, the CDR3 is TGTGCCACCAGTGATTCCCGGACAGGGGACTTTTACAATGAGCAGTTCTTC. The gene calls are TRBV24-1 and TRBJ2-1, with 9 bases lining up with TRBD1. The CDR3 is 17 residues long. CDR1 is KGHDR, CDR2 SFDVKD, per germline. V lost 2 bases to trimming and J lost 4 bases; unmatched junction nucleotides: 8.

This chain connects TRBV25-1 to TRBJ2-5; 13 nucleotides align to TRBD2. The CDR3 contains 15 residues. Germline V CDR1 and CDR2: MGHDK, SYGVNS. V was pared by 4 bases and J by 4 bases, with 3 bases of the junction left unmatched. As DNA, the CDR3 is TGTGCCAGCAGTGGGGGGACTAGCGGGACAGAGACCCAGTACTTC. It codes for CASSGGTSGTETQYF.

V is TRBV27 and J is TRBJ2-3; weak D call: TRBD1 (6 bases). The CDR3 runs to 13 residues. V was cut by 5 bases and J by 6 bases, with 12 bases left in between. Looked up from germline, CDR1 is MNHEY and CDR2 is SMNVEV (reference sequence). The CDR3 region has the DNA TGTGCCAGCAGTAACACAGGGTATGATACGCAGTATTTT. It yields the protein CASSNTGYDTQYF.

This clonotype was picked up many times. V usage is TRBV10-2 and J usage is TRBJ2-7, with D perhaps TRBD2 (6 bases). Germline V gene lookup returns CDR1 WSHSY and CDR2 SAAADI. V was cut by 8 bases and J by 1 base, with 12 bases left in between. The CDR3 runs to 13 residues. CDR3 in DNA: TGCGCCAGCGGGGGACTGCAATCCTACGAGCAGTACTTC. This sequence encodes CASGGLQSYEQYF.

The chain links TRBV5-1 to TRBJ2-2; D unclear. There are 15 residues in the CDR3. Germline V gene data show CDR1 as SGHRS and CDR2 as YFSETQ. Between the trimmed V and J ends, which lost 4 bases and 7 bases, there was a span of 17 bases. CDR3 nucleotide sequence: TGCGCCAGCAGCCATTTGGACCTTGTAAGCGGGGAGCTGTTTTTT. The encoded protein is CASSHLDLVSGELFF.

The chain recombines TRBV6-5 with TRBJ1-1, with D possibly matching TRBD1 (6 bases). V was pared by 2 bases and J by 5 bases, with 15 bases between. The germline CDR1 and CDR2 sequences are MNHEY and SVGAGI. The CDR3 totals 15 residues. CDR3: CASSYPGRGVTEAFF. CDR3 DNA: TGTGCCAGCAGTTACCCCGGCAGGGGAGTGACTGAAGCTTTCTTT.

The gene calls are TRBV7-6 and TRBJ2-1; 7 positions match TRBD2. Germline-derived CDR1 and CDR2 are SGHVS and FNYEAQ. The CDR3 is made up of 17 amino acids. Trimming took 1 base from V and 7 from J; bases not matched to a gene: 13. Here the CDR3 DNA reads TGTGCCAGCAGCTTAGGGAACCTAGCGGACCCGGGTAATGAGCAGTTCTTC. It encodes CASSLGNLADPGNEQFF.